These 32 T cell receptor beta chains were sequenced from one sample in a study of blood T cell repertoires in COVID-19. The protocol was immunoSEQ multiplex PCR, while the TCRdb copy is restricted to in-frame clones and leaves out a portion. The data show tens of thousands of clones, 83% seen once. Specimen: peripheral blood. The receptors originated from a woman of 80 years or more with acute or convalescent COVID-19.

This clone appeared a single time. The V and J genes are TRBV2 and TRBJ2-7; TRBD2 matches at 7 bases. The CDR3 runs 12 residues. CDR1 is SNHLY and CDR2 is FYNNEI in the germline V gene. After removal of 2 bases from V and 9 bases from J, the junction contained 4 bases not matched to a gene. CDR3 region: CASSELTGGQYF. The CDR3 region has the DNA TGTGCCAGCAGTGAACTAACGGGGGGGCAGTACTTC.

J is TRBJ2-7 and V is TRBV6-6; D is undetermined. Trimming took off 2 bases at V and 3 bases at J, with 8 bases between the two ends. The CDR3 contains 13 residues. The V gene's germline CDR1 is MNHNY and CDR2 SVGAGI (reference sequence). Here the CDR3 DNA reads TGTGCCAGCAGTTACGGCCTCCACTACGAGCAGTACTTC. Amino acids: CASSYGLHYEQYF.

The chain combines TRBV3-1 (or the pseudogene TRBV3-2) with TRBJ1-4; tentative D call: TRBD1 (5 bases). V shed 2 bases and J shed 12 bases, with 19 bases lying between them. The V gene's germline CDR1 is LGHDT and CDR2 YNNKEL (reference sequence). This CDR3 spans 15 amino acids. The CDR3 loop is CASSQRSGGVAELFF. The CDR3 bases are TGTGCCAGCAGCCAACGCTCCGGGGGAGTGGCGGAACTGTTTTTT.

This clone was detected once. The chain is built from TRBV7-6 and TRBJ1-5; D may be TRBD1 (5 bases). CDR3 length: 15 residues. The V gene lost 5 bases and the J gene lost 2 bases, with 13 bases spanning the gap. Germline V gene sequence: CDR1 SGHVS, CDR2 FNYEAQ. CDR3 DNA: TGTGCCAGCAGCCAGCAGGGTTGGGGCAATCAGCCCCAGCATTTT. It encodes CASSQQGWGNQPQHF. The whole variable domain, filled in from reference TRBV7-6 and TRBJ1-5, reads GAGVSQSPRYKVTKRGQDVALRCDPISGHVSLYWYRQALGQGPEFLTYFNYEAQQDKSGLPNDRFSAERPEGSISTLTIQRTEQRDSAMYRCASSQQGWGNQPQHFGDGTRLSIL.

This clone was counted once. This chain connects TRBV3-1 (or the pseudogene TRBV3-2) to TRBJ2-1; a weak D match, TRBD2 (6 bases). Germline CDR1 LGHDT, CDR2 YNNKEL (reference sequence). The CDR3 consists of 14 residues. V lost 1 base to trimming and J lost 3 bases, with 7 bases between them. As DNA, the CDR3 is TGTGCCAGCAGCCAAGGGGACTTCTACAATGAGCAGTTCTTC. It codes for CASSQGDFYNEQFF.

This chain joins TRBV21-1 and TRBJ1-4; TRBD1, the table's D call, lacks a check against the DNA. TRBV21-1 is labeled a pseudogene. This CDR3 region has 17 residues. CDR3 protein: CASSKIMGTGPNEKLFF. Here the CDR3 DNA reads TGTGCCAGCAGCAAAATAATGGGGACAGGGCCTAATGAAAAACTGTTTTTT.

This chain links TRBV4-1 with TRBJ1-3; no clear D. This CDR3 is 13 amino acids long. Germline V gene lookup returns CDR1 MGHRA and CDR2 YSYEKL. The germline V and J ends were trimmed by 4 bases and 4 bases, with 8 bases remaining between them. The CDR3 loop reads CASSREYGNTIYF. The DNA of the CDR3 is TGCGCCAGCAGCCGGGAGTACGGAAACACCATATATTTT.

This chain uses TRBV7-2 with TRBJ2-7; TRBD2 aligns across 8 bases. The CDR3 runs 12 residues. V shed 9 bases, J shed 3 bases, and the junction held 4 bases outside the gene matches. The germline V gene has CDR1 SGHTA and CDR2 FQGNSA. In nucleotides, the CDR3 is TGTGCCAGTACAACTAGCGGCTACGAGCAGTACTTC. This sequence encodes CASTTSGYEQYF.

This rearrangement joins TRBV5-1 to TRBJ1-4, with 7 bases aligning to TRBD1. V shed 4 bases, J shed 8 bases, and the junction held 11 bases outside the gene matches. Germline loops: CDR1 SGHRS, CDR2 YFSETQ. The CDR3 sequence is 15 residues long. In nucleotides, the CDR3 is TGCGCCAGCAGCCCAATGGCAGGGGGTGGCGAAAAACTGTTTTTT. Its translation is CASSPMAGGGEKLFF.

This clone was detected only a few times. V gene TRBV18 combines with J gene TRBJ2-6, with 8 bases identical to TRBD1. The CDR3 has 16 residues. J lost 2 bases, V lost 3 bases, and 3 bases had no gene match. Germline V gene data show CDR1 as KGHSH and CDR2 as LQKENI. DNA of the CDR3: TGTGCCAGCTCACCTTCGGACAGGGCTGGGGCCAACGTCCTGACTTTC. It codes for CASSPSDRAGANVLTF.

This clone was recorded once. The CDR3 protein is CASSLRVHTDTQYF. CDR3 DNA sequence: TGTGCCAGCAGTTTACGAGTTCACACAGATACGCAGTATTTT. This chain connects TRBV28 to TRBJ2-3; no clear D. Germline values: CDR1 MDHEN, CDR2 SYDVKM. This CDR3 comprises 14 residues. Deletions cut 2 bases from V and 2 bases from J, with 8 bases between.

The chain carries TRBV10-3 and TRBJ2-1; 11 nucleotides agree with TRBD2. V lost 1 base, J lost 9 bases, and 17 bases stayed unmatched. This CDR3 comprises 19 residues. The germline gives CDR1 ENHRY, CDR2 SYGVKD. The CDR3 is CAISELTSGSFGKTGEQFF. Here the CDR3 DNA reads TGTGCCATCAGTGAGTTAACTAGCGGGAGCTTTGGAAAAACGGGTGAGCAGTTCTTC.

The chain is built from TRBV27 and TRBJ1-1; D unclear. The V gene's germline CDR1 is MNHEY and CDR2 SMNVEV (reference sequence). This CDR3 contains 14 residues. V lost 6 bases and J 0 bases, leaving 11 bases between the germline ends. The CDR3 DNA sequence: TGTGCCAGCAGATCTCCGGGATTGAACACTGAAGCTTTCTTT. It yields the protein CASRSPGLNTEAFF.

This chain connects TRBV5-6 to TRBJ1-6; 7 positions match TRBD1. CDR3 length: 12 residues. V was pared by 4 bases and J by 14 bases, with 6 bases of the junction left unmatched. Looked up from germline, CDR1 is SGHDT and CDR2 is YYEEEE. The CDR3 DNA is TGTGCCAGCAGCCCACAGGGGAGTGCCCTCCACTTT. Protein sequence: CASSPQGSALHF.

This clone was seen a single time. The rearrangement joins TRBV6-5 to TRBJ2-1, with D maybe TRBD1 (6 bases). Trimming took off 3 bases at V and 1 base at J, with 13 bases between the two ends. Looked up from germline, CDR1 is MNHEY and CDR2 is SVGAGI. This CDR3 comprises 16 residues. CDR3 bases: TGTGCCAGCAGTTATTCTCCGGACAGATCCTACAATGAGCAGTTCTTC. This sequence encodes CASSYSPDRSYNEQFF.

The chain recombines TRBV6-2 or TRBV6-3 with TRBJ2-1; D is possibly TRBD1 (5 bases). The length of the CDR3 is 12 residues. CDR1 is MNHEY, CDR2 SVGEGT, per germline. Deletions cut 5 bases from V and 9 bases from J, with 11 bases between. CDR3 bases: TGTGCCAGCAGTCACAGGTTGGGTGAGCAGTTCTTC. It is translated as CASSHRLGEQFF.

The rearrangement links TRBV6-1 to TRBJ2-7, with a tentative D call TRBD1 (5 bases). Germline V gene sequence: CDR1 MNHNS, CDR2 SASEGT. There are 13 residues in the CDR3. V lost 3 bases, J lost 2 bases, and 8 bases lay in between. CDR3 region: CASSEAGPYEQYF. CDR3 sequence (DNA): TGTGCCAGCAGTGAGGCAGGGCCCTACGAGCAGTACTTC.

The rearrangement uses TRBV5-8 and TRBJ1-5; TRBD1 might be the D (6 bases). The CDR3 length is 16 residues. CDR1 and CDR2 (germline): SGHTS, YDEGEE. Deletions cut 4 bases from V and 1 base from J, with 15 bases between. CDR3 in amino acids: CASSERTVPSNQPQHF. The DNA of the CDR3 is TGTGCCAGCAGCGAAAGGACAGTCCCAAGCAATCAGCCCCAGCATTTT.

V and J are TRBV19 and TRBJ2-1, with 9 bases lining up with TRBD2. CDR3 length: 16 amino acids. Germline values: CDR1 LNHDA, CDR2 SQIVND (reference sequence). Trimming at V came to 3 bases and at J to 1 base, leaving 4 bases not matched to a gene. The chain's CDR3 is CASSIAGGVSYNEQFF. CDR3 nucleotide sequence: TGTGCCAGTAGTATTGCGGGAGGGGTATCCTACAATGAGCAGTTCTTC.

The chain recombines TRBV16 with TRBJ1-5; possible D gene TRBD1, 5 bases. The V gene's germline CDR1 is KGHSY and CDR2 FQNENV. The CDR3 runs 15 residues. The V gene lost 0 bases and the J gene lost 5 bases, with 11 bases spanning the gap. CDR3 sequence (DNA): TGTGCCAGCAGCCAATCGAGTGACAGAGATCAGCCCCAGCATTTT. Translation: CASSQSSDRDQPQHF.

This rearrangement joins TRBV7-9 to TRBJ1-4, with D uncertain. V lost 0 bases to trimming and J lost 7 bases, with 12 bases between them. The CDR3 consists of 15 residues. Germline CDR1 is SEHNR and CDR2 is FQNEAQ (reference sequence). CDR3 nucleotides: TGTGCCAGCAGCTTAGCGCTGTACCGTAGTGAAAAACTGTTTTTT. Protein sequence: CASSLALYRSEKLFF.

The genes are TRBV4-1 and TRBJ2-3, with 10 positions matching TRBD2. The CDR3 runs to 18 residues. The V segment lost 1 base and the J segment 2 bases; nucleotides outside the gene matches: 9. Germline V CDR1 and CDR2: MGHRA, YSYEKL. CDR3 DNA: TGCGCCAGCAGCCAAGTCAAGCTAGCGGGAGAGAACACAGATACGCAGTATTTT. Translated: CASSQVKLAGENTDTQYF.

The chain joins TRBV15 to TRBJ2-5; tentatively, D is TRBD1 (6 bases). V was trimmed by 0 bases and J by 5 bases, leaving 13 bases between them. Germline V lookup: CDR1 LNHNV, CDR2 YYDKDF (reference sequence). CDR3 length: 15 amino acids. The CDR3 DNA reads as TGTGCCACCAGCAGAGATCCCGACAGGTTTGAGACCCAGTACTTC. Translation gives CATSRDPDRFETQYF.

CDR3 protein: CAISEDRANYGYTF. The CDR3 DNA sequence: TGTGCCATCAGCGAGGACAGAGCTAACTATGGCTACACCTTC. The chain links TRBV10-3 to TRBJ1-2; possible D gene TRBD1, 6 bases. Trimming stripped 6 bases from V and 0 bases from J, with 11 bases between. The CDR3 runs to 14 residues. CDR1 and CDR2 (germline): ENHRY, SYGVKD.

The chain links TRBV5-4 to TRBJ2-5; 16 nucleotides align to TRBD2. Germline V gene data show CDR1 as SGHNT and CDR2 as YYREEE (reference sequence). V lost 4 bases, J lost 7 bases, and 7 bases stayed unmatched. The CDR3 contains 16 residues. CDR3: CASSQGLAGGRGTQYF. CDR3 coding DNA: TGTGCCAGCAGCCAGGGACTAGCGGGAGGGAGGGGGACCCAGTACTTC.

J is TRBJ1-6 and V is TRBV6-5; no firm D call. V was shortened by 0 bases and J by 7 bases, with 7 bases between the two germline ends. The CDR3 spans 14 residues. Looked up from germline, CDR1 is MNHEY and CDR2 is SVGAGI. The CDR3, as DNA: TGTGCCAGCAGTTACTCCCCACAAAATTCACCCCTCCACTTT. Translating gives CASSYSPQNSPLHF.

This chain links TRBV7-9 with TRBJ2-7, with D possibly matching TRBD2 (5 bases). Germline V lookup: CDR1 SEHNR, CDR2 FQNEAQ (reference sequence). This CDR3 is built from 12 residues. The V and J ends lost 5 bases and 6 bases respectively, with 11 bases between them. The CDR3 sequence is CASSVTSAEQYF. DNA of the CDR3: TGTGCCAGCAGCGTAACTAGTGCCGAGCAGTACTTC.

The chain links TRBV7-2 to TRBJ2-1; TRBD2 matches 12 bases. CDR1 and CDR2 (germline): SGHTA, FQGNSA. The CDR3 is made up of 14 amino acids. V was pared by 2 bases and J by 8 bases, with 1 base of the junction left unmatched. CDR3 amino acids: CASSLLAGGYEQFF. In DNA form, the CDR3 reads TGTGCCAGCAGCTTACTAGCGGGAGGGTATGAGCAGTTCTTC.

The CDR3 DNA is TGCGCCAGCAGCATGGAACAGGGTGGAGGCTCCTACGAGCAGTACTTC. Protein sequence: CASSMEQGGGSYEQYF. V usage is TRBV5-1 and J usage is TRBJ2-7; perhaps TRBD1 as D (6 bases). CDR1 and CDR2 from the germline V gene are SGHRS and YFSETQ. The CDR3 totals 16 residues. Trimming took 4 bases from V and 0 from J, leaving 17 bases between them.

The chain is built from TRBV11-3 and TRBJ2-1; D is possibly TRBD1 (6 bases). V lost 6 bases to trimming and J lost 13 bases, with 16 bases between them. The CDR3 totals 12 residues. CDR1 is SGHNT and CDR2 is YENEEA in the germline V gene. As DNA, the CDR3 is TGTGCCAGCAGTTCCCAGGGGTTCCTTCAGTTCTTC. Translating gives CASSSQGFLQFF.

This sequence joins TRBV4-1 and TRBJ2-4; 7 positions agree with TRBD2. The ends lost 0 bases at V and 3 bases at J; junction bases unmatched: 2. Germline values: CDR1 MGHRA, CDR2 YSYEKL. The CDR3 is 15 amino acids. The CDR3 loop is CASSQEASGKNIQYF. The DNA for the CDR3 is TGCGCCAGCAGCCAAGAAGCTAGCGGCAAAAACATTCAGTACTTC.

This clone was detected once. The chain couples TRBV18 to TRBJ2-5, with 7 bases identical to TRBD2. Germline CDR1 reads KGHSH; CDR2 reads LQKENI. V lost 3 bases, J lost 4 bases, and 5 bases stayed unmatched. The CDR3 length is 14 residues. The CDR3 DNA is TGTGCCAGCTCACCCCGGGGAGGGGCAGAGACCCAGTACTTC. Its protein product is CASSPRGGAETQYF.